This entry is about one T cell receptor (beta chain). This sample is part of a study of OX40 agonist ivuxolimab in advanced cancers. The wider study: Hepatocellular carcinoma, melanoma, renal cell or head and neck cancer occurred in dose-escalation patients. Checkpoint inhibitors had been given previously to 35% to 50% of patients.

The data were produced by immunoSEQ multiplex PCR, yet TCRdb's version contains in-frame clones alone and is incomplete. This sample yields more than 7,000 clones, of which about 74% are seen a single time; just under 25% belongs to the top ten. The CDR3 totals 13 residues. The V and J ends lost 0 bases and 0 bases respectively, with 3 bases between them. Germline V gives CDR1 SGHRS, CDR2 YFSETQ. The sample here was CD4+ or CD8+ T cells sorted from blood, taken in a trial of the OX40 agonist ivuxolimab. This rearrangement joins TRBV5-1 to TRBJ1-2, with D hard to call. The receptor was isolated from an adult with an advanced solid tumor such as melanoma, head and neck, liver or kidney cancer. In DNA, the CDR3 is TGCGCCAGCAGCTTGGACCCTAACTATGGCTACACCTTC. Its protein is CASSLDPNYGYTF. Based on the CDR3 plus reference TRBV5-1 and TRBJ1-2, the full variable domain is KAGVTQTPRYLIKTRGQQVTLSCSPISGHRSVSWYQQTPGQGLQFLFEYFSETQRNKGNFPGRFSGRQFSNSRSEMNVSTLELGDSALYLCASSLDPNYGYTFGSGTRLTVV.